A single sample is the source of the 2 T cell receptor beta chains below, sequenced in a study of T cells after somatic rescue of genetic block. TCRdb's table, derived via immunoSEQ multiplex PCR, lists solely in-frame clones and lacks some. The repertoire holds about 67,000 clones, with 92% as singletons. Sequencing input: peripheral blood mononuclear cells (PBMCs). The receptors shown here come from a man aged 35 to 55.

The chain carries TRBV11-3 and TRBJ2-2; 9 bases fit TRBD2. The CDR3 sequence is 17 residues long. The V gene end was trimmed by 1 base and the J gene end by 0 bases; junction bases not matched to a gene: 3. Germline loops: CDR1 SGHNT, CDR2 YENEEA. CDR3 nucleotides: TGTGCCAGCAGCTTAGGGTGGACTAGCGCGAACACCGGGGAGCTGTTTTTT. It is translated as CASSLGWTSANTGELFF.

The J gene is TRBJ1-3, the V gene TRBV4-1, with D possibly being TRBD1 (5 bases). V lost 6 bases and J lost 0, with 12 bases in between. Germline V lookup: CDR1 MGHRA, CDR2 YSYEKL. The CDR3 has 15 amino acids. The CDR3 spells CASRLGTTSGNTIYF. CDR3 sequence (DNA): TGCGCCAGCAGACTTGGGACGACCTCTGGAAACACCATATATTTT.